The entry below gives a single TCR beta chain sequence along with its context. It has no known antigen specificity. Base qualities were left out, and no much larger clone turns up one base away. The immunoSEQ Assay, a bias-controlled multiplex PCR, was used to amplify TCRbeta CDR3 regions from genomic DNA. Regarding the original processing steps: Nucleated cell counts per sample were estimated from amplification of reference gene primers within the assay. To quantify the absolute abundance of each unique TCRbeta CDR3 rearrangement, sequence reads were collapsed and filtered. Productive Simpson clonality was computed per sample as the square root of Simpson's diversity index over productive rearrangements. Held by TCRdb, this immuneACCESS table contains in-frame sequences only and omits some clones. Under half of the omission traces to an unresolved V gene where checked; the cause of the rest is unknown. Clone size and V and J calls were adopted from that table, with D and trimming inferred from the DNA. The sample yields around 300,000 clones; 88% were counted once. The biggest ten clones account for under 3.5% of the sample.

The sample originates from a study of blood T cell repertoires in COVID-19 (dated by TCRdb to about 2020). For the study in its entirety: Samples covering the acute and convalescent phases of COVID-19 were provided by collaborators in the United States, Italy and Spain. The prospective study material was composed of cDNA or gDNA derived from T cells, B-cell-depleted T cells, or PBMCs. Subjects who had been exposed to COVID-19, were actively infected with it, or had recovered from it provided the deeply sampled blood TCRbeta repertoires that made up the dataset. The repertoires were released in a freely available public database meant as a resource for research on the immune response to SARS-CoV-2. Samples came from the ongoing ImmuneRACE study (first 160 participants) plus 1,254 subjects from 6 global collaborators. Sample metadata almost always included a de-identified subject ID, COVID-19 status, age in years and sex. Where available, HLA class I and class II types were obtained from metadata supplied by the sample provider rather than from assay-based typing. The paper as a whole reports these results and caveats: How much clinical and demographic metadata was included differed by source and by participant, and the metadata was provided uncurated.

In the prospective study, participants were 18 to 89 years old, resided in fewer than 25 geographic areas of the United States, and were enrolled through a virtual design. In the prospective study, cohorts were assigned on the basis of participant-reported clinical history obtained from a screening survey and a study questionnaire. ImmuneRACE Cohort 3 recovered participants were defined by two consecutive negative NP/OP PCR tests, healthcare professional clearance, or symptom resolution. Mobile phlebotomists in the prospective study collected whole blood, serum and a nasopharyngeal or oropharyngeal swab from every participant. Additional blood draws and questionnaires over a 2-month period could optionally be provided by prospective study participants. Before DNA extraction, prospective study blood samples were shipped either frozen or at room temperature. Counted from cysteine to phenylalanine, this CDR3 has 15 amino acids. Only CDR3 DNA is held: 45 bases, read in frame from base 1. CDR1 and CDR2 are drawn from the germline V gene: SGHTA, FQGNSA. The junction shows trimming of 2 bases on V and 1 base on J, plus 10 bases between the germline ends.

This chain is built from TRBV7-2 and TRBJ2-3; TRBD1 could be the D gene, as 6 bases match. The receptor comes from a woman aged 45-65 years who had recovered from COVID-19. The specimen sequenced was PBMCs or T cells enriched from blood (not recorded which). The CDR3 in this case is CASSLRRQGTDTQYF. The nucleotide sequence reads TGTGCCAGCAGCTTAAGGCGACAGGGCACAGATACGCAGTATTTT.